The next 12 T cell receptor beta chains were all read from a single sample in a study of spatial heterogeneity in lung cancer. MiXCR, run by TCRdb on the 5' RACE reads, gives a single entry per CDR3 protein. The profile shows about 9,700 distinct CDR3 sequences, around 3.9% of them singletons. As to time point: blood taken at disease recurrence. Whole RNA, which was extracted from tumor, nontumor lung tissue or frozen PBMC, was sequenced without any cell sorting. The specimen was PBMCs, collected at recurrence. Receptors originate from a female donor with early-stage non-small cell lung cancer.

By frequency in the sample, this clonotype is medium-sized. The library was built for alpha chains, so this beta chain is an off-target read and its size means little. V is TRBV6-2 or TRBV6-3 and J is TRBJ2-2; no clear D. Germline loops: CDR1 MNHEY, CDR2 SVGEGT. The length of the CDR3 is 13 residues. With 2 bases removed from V and 3 bases from J, the gap between germline ends came to 4 bases. Here the CDR3 reads CASSYRDTGELFF. The CDR3 nucleotides read TGTGCCAGCAGTTACAGGGACACCGGGGAGCTGTTTTTT.

This clonotype was counted many times. The library was prepared for alpha chains; this beta chain is a stray read, so its frequency means little. The chain couples TRBV14 to TRBJ1-4; D gene unclear. CDR1 and CDR2 from the germline V gene are SGHDN and FVKESK. The CDR3 is made up of 17 amino acids. Trimming cost V 1 base and J 1 base, with 13 bases left between them. This CDR3 is CASSQVEFWGTNEKLFF. Here the CDR3 DNA reads TGTGCCAGCAGCCAAGTTGAGTTCTGGGGAACTAATGAAAAACTGTTTTTT.

By share, this clonotype counts as medium-sized. This beta chain appears as a stray read in a library generated for alpha chains; its size is not informative. V gene TRBV9 combines with J gene TRBJ2-1, with D unclear. Germline-derived CDR1 and CDR2 are SGDLS and YYNGEE. The CDR3 totals 14 residues. V lost 0 bases, J lost 6 bases, and 10 bases lay in between. The CDR3 loop reads CASSVDGPGNEQFF. CDR3 bases: TGTGCCAGCAGCGTAGATGGTCCCGGCAATGAGCAGTTCTTC. Full variable domain (remainder filled in from reference TRBV9 and TRBJ2-1): DSGVTQTPKHLITATGQRVTLRCSPRSGDLSVYWYQQSLDQGLQFLIQYYNGEERAKGNILERFSAQQFPDLHSELNLSSLELGDSALYFCASSVDGPGNEQFFGPGTRLTVL.

Ten or more counts support this clonotype. This beta chain is a stray sequence in a library constructed for alpha chains; its clone size is not meaningful. J is TRBJ2-5 and V is TRBV20-1; a weak D match, TRBD2 (6 bases). Germline CDR1 and CDR2: DFQATT and SNEGSKA (reference sequence). V lost 4 bases and J 5 bases, leaving 29 bases between the germline ends. CDR3 size: 18 residues. The CDR3: CSAKKIAGTGGERETQYF. The CDR3, as DNA: TGCAGTGCTAAAAAAATTGCCGGGACTGGCGGGGAGCGGGAGACCCAGTACTTC.

This clonotype was counted ten times or more. Because this beta chain is a stray read in a library intended to capture alpha chains, its abundance should not be given much weight. J is TRBJ2-5 and V is TRBV6-5, with D unresolved. Looked up from germline, CDR1 is MNHEY and CDR2 is SVGAGI. Trimming pared 4 bases from V and 5 bases from J, leaving 11 bases between. This CDR3 is 13 amino acids long. The CDR3, as DNA: TGTGCCAGCAGTTCCACAATAGGGGAGACCCAGTACTTC. Its protein product is CASSSTIGETQYF.

This clonotype was picked up many times. This beta chain was picked up by a library intended for alpha chains and is off target, so its count carries little meaning. This chain joins TRBV29-1 and TRBJ2-7; 9 bases match TRBD1. The CDR3 sequence is 13 residues long. CDR1 and CDR2 from the germline V gene are SQVTM and ANQGSEA. V lost 5 bases to trimming and J lost 5 bases; unmatched junction nucleotides: 7. The CDR3 protein is CSVPGQGGNEQYF. The CDR3 coding sequence is TGCAGCGTTCCGGGACAGGGAGGGAACGAGCAGTACTTC.

In this sample, this clonotype turned up a few times. This beta chain turned up in a library designed for alpha chains; as an off-target read, its abundance says little. The chain links TRBV20-1 to TRBJ2-7; TRBD1 matches at 12 bases. Looked up from germline, CDR1 is DFQATT and CDR2 is SNEGSKA (reference sequence). Germline trimming cut 0 bases from V and 8 bases from J; bases unmatched to any gene: 11. The CDR3 totals 16 residues. DNA for the CDR3: TGCAGTGCTAGAGATGTTGGGACAGGGGGCTATTCGCAGCAGTACTTC. Its protein product is CSARDVGTGGYSQQYF.

This clonotype was observed many times. As an off-target read in a library built for alpha chains, this beta chain has a frequency of little significance. The chain uses TRBV28 and TRBJ1-2; no clear D gene. V was clipped by 3 bases and J by 7 bases, with 6 bases between them. Germline V gene data show CDR1 as MDHEN and CDR2 as SYDVKM. The CDR3 loop spans 11 amino acids. CDR3 DNA: TGTGCCAGCAGTTTCAGCTCTGGCTACACCTTC. It encodes CASSFSSGYTF.

At least ten counts were recorded for this clonotype. This beta chain is an off-target read within a library intended for alpha chains, so its frequency means little. The chain carries TRBV7-9 and TRBJ2-5, with TRBD2 matching 13 bases. The CDR3 length is 18 residues. Germline V gene data show CDR1 as SEHNR and CDR2 as FQNEAQ (reference sequence). Trimming at V came to 1 base and at J to 4 bases, leaving 9 bases not matched to a gene. The CDR3 loop reads CASSLGLAGGSLGETQYF. CDR3 bases: TGTGCCAGCAGCTTAGGACTAGCGGGGGGTTCTCTGGGAGAGACCCAGTACTTC.

This clonotype ranks as medium-sized (0.01 to 0.1%). The junction and the germline gene differ at one end; a read error may be behind it. With the library built for alpha chains, this beta chain is off target and its frequency is not meaningful. The genes are TRBV29-1 and TRBJ2-1; D may be TRBD2 (5 bases). The germline CDR1 and CDR2 sequences are SQVTM and ANQGSEA. CDR3 length equals 13 residues. Here the CDR3 reads CSVEEYPLAPRDF. As DNA, the CDR3 is TGCAGCGTTGAAGAATACCCCCTAGCCCCTCGTGACTTC.

By sample share, this clonotype is medium-sized. This beta chain is off target for a library built for alpha chains, so its abundance means little. Here the CDR3 DNA reads TGCAGCGTGGACAGGCTAACTAATGAAAAACTGTTTTTT. This sequence encodes CSVDRLTNEKLFF. The chain employs TRBV29-1 and TRBJ1-4, with TRBD1 matching 7 bases. CDR3 size: 13 residues. The V and J ends lost 6 bases and 1 base, in that order; junction bases with no gene match: 2. Germline loops: CDR1 SQVTM, CDR2 ANQGSEA. The full variable domain, in which reference TRBV29-1 and TRBJ1-4 provide the parts outside the CDR3, is SAVISQKPSRDICQRGTSLTIQCQVDSQVTMMFWYRQQPGQSLTLIATANQGSEATYESGFVIDKFPISRPNLTFSTLTVSNMSPEDSSIYLCSVDRLTNEKLFFGSGTQLSVL.

In this sample, this clonotype turned up many times. With the library built for alpha chains, this beta chain is off target and its frequency is not meaningful. This rearrangement joins TRBV29-1 to TRBJ2-3; maybe TRBD2 (5 bases). V lost 1 base and J 5 bases, leaving 10 bases between the germline ends. CDR1 and CDR2 from the germline V gene are SQVTM and ANQGSEA. The length of the CDR3 is 13 residues. The CDR3 here is CSVEASKVDTQYF. For the CDR3, the DNA is TGCAGCGTTGAAGCTAGCAAGGTAGATACGCAGTATTTT.